This T cell receptor beta chain stems from a study of T cell changes during pregnancy in multiple sclerosis. V was pared by 3 bases and J by 2 bases, with 14 bases of the junction left unmatched. Germline-derived CDR1 and CDR2 are ENHRY and SYGVKD. CDR3 length equals 18 residues. TCRdb's copy holds only in-frame clones and misses some; the assay was immunoSEQ multiplex PCR. This table has just under 80,000 clones, just under 95% appearing once. The sample holds one count of this clone. This TCR derives from a female donor with multiple sclerosis, enrolled in a pregnancy study. The sequencing here drew on peripheral blood, taken in the first trimester of pregnancy. The V call is TRBV10-3, the J call TRBJ2-3, with TRBD2 matching over 7 bases. The CDR3 DNA is TGTGCCATCAGTGAACCCAGATCGAGCGGGAAGAACACAGATACGCAGTATTTT. It yields the protein CAISEPRSSGKNTDTQYF.